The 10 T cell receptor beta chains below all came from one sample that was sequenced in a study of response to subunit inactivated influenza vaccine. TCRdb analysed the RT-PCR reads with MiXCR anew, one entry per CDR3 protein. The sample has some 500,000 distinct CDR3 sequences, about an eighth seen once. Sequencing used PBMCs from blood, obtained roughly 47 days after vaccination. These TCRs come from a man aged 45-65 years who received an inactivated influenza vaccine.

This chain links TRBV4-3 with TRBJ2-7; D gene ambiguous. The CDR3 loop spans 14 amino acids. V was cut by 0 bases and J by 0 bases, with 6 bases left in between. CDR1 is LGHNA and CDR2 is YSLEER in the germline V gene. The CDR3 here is CASSQDVYSYEQYF. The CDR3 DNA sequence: TGCGCCAGCAGCCAAGATGTCTACTCCTACGAGCAGTACTTC.

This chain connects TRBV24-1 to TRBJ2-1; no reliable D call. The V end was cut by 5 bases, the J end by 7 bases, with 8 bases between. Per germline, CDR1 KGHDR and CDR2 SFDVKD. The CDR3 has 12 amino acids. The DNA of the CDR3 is TGTGCCACCAGTGCCAGTTGGAATGAGCAGTTCTTC. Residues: CATSASWNEQFF.

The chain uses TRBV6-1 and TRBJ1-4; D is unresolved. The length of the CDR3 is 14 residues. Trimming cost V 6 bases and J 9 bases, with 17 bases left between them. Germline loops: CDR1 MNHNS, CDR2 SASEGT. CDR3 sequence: CASSRGLVPQKLFF. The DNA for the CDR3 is TGTGCCAGCAGCCGTGGGTTGGTACCTCAAAAACTGTTTTTT.

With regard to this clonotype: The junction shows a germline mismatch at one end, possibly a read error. CDR3 amino acids: CASNQWVSGGTEAFF. CDR3 in DNA: TGTGCCAGCAACCAATGGGTTTCAGGGGGCACTGAAGCTTTCTTT. The chain employs TRBV4-2 and TRBJ1-1, with TRBD1 matching over 7 bases. Germline loops: CDR1 LGHNA, CDR2 YNFKEQ. The CDR3 consists of 15 residues.

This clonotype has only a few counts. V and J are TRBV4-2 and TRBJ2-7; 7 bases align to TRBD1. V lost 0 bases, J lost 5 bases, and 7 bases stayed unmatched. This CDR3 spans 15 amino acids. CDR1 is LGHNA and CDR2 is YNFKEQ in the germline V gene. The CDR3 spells CASSQDRRQGDEQYF. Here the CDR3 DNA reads TGTGCCAGCAGCCAAGATAGGCGGCAGGGGGACGAGCAGTACTTC.

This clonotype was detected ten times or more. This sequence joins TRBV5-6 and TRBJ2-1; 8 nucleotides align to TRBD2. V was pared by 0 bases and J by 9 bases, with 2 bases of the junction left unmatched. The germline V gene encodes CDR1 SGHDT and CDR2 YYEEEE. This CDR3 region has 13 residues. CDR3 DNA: TGTGCCAGCAGCTTGGTAGCGGGAAGTGAGCAGTTCTTC. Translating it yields CASSLVAGSEQFF. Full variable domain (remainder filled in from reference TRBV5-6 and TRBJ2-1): DAGVTQSPTHLIKTRGQQVTLRCSPKSGHDTVSWYQQALGQGPQFIFQYYEEEERQRGNFPDRFSGHQFPNYSSELNVNALLLGDSALYLCASSLVAGSEQFFGPGTRLTVL.

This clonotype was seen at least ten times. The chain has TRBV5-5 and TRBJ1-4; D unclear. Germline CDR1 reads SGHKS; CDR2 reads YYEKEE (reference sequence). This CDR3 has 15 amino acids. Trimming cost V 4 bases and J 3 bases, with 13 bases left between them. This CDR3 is CASSPQVASNEKLFF. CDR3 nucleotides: TGTGCCAGCAGCCCCCAGGTGGCCTCTAATGAAAAACTGTTTTTT.

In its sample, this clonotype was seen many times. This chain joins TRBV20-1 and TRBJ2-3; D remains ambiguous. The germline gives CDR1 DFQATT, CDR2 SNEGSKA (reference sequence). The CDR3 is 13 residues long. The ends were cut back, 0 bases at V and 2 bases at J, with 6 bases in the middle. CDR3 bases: TGCAGTGCTAGAGAGCACTCCACAGATACGCAGTATTTT. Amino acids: CSAREHSTDTQYF.

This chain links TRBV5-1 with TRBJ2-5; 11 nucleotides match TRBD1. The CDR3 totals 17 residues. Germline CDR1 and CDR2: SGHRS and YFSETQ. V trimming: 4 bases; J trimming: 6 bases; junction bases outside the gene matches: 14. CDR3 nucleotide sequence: TGCGCCAGCAGCACAGGACAGGGGGCGCTGATCCTCCAGACCCAGTACTTC. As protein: CASSTGQGALILQTQYF.

The DNA for the CDR3 is TGCGCCAGCAGTGAGCCCAACGTTATTGGGGCGGGACAGAACTATGGCTACACCTTC. It translates to CASSEPNVIGAGQNYGYTF. V is TRBV10-2 and J is TRBJ1-2; 7 bases are a match to TRBD1. Germline trimming cut 2 bases from V and 2 bases from J; bases unmatched to any gene: 17. Germline CDR1 reads WSHSY; CDR2 reads SAAADI. There are 19 residues in the CDR3.